This T cell receptor (beta chain) originates from a study of T cell responses to AZD1222 COVID-19 vaccine. TCRdb's table, derived via immunoSEQ multiplex PCR, lists solely in-frame clones and lacks some. The sample records about 140,000 clones, 85% to 95% being singletons. The CDR3 has 14 residues. Losses at the gene ends were 5 bases for V and 6 bases for J; bases not matched to a gene: 6. The germline V gene has CDR1 LNHDA and CDR2 SQIVND (reference sequence). The origin of this receptor is an adult who received the AZD1222 COVID-19 vaccine. Sequenced material: peripheral blood, taken 28 days after the second AZD1222 dose. This sequence joins TRBV19 and TRBJ2-2; TRBD1 matches 7 bases. The CDR3 loop is CASSPQGWAGELFF. In DNA form, the CDR3 reads TGTGCCAGTAGTCCACAGGGGTGGGCCGGGGAGCTGTTTTTT. Based on the CDR3 plus reference TRBV19 and TRBJ2-2, the full variable domain is DGGITQSPKYLFRKEGQNVTLSCEQNLNHDAMYWYRQDPGQGLRLIYYSQIVNDFQKGDIAEGYSVSREKKESFPLTVTSAQKNPTAFYLCASSPQGWAGELFFGEGSRLTVL.